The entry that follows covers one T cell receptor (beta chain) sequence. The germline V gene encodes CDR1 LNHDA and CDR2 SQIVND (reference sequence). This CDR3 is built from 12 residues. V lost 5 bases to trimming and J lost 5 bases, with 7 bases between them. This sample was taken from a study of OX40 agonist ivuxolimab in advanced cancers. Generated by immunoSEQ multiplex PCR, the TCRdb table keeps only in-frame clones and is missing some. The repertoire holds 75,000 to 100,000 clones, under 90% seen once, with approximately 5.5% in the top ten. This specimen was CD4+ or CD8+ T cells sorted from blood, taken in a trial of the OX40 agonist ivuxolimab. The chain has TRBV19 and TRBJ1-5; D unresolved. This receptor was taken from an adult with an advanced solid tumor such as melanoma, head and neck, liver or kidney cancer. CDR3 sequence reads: CASSAGYQPQHF. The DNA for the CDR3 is TGTGCCAGTAGTGCTGGGTATCAGCCCCAGCATTTT.